The rows below give T cell receptor beta chains drawn from one sample of a study of beta chain features in type 1 diabetes. Profiling relied on immunoSEQ multiplex PCR, and the TCRdb table lists in-frame clones only, not all of them. The sample records more than 350,000 clones, about an eighth being singletons. The sample consisted of naive CD4+ T cells from blood. Receptors originate from a woman aged 18-35 years in good health. Both conserved end residues are part of each CDR3. A D gene is named only where the DNA matches it firmly. Clone size appears in some rows only: once, few, many, or a class for an expanded clone.

clone_size,cdr3_length,v_call,j_call,d_call,cdr3_nt,cdr3_aa
NA,14,TRBV11-1,TRBJ2-6,NA,TGTGCCAGCACCGTGCAGGTTGGGGCCAACGTCCTGACTTTC,CASTVQVGANVLTF
NA,13,TRBV4-1,TRBJ2-1,NA,TGCGCCAGCAGCCAAGATCGGGCGGGTGAGCAGTTCTTC,CASSQDRAGEQFF
few,12,TRBV7-3,TRBJ2-3,NA,TGTGCCAGCAGCTTGTCTGATGATACGCAGTATTTT,CASSLSDDTQYF
NA,14,TRBV27,TRBJ2-1,NA,TGTGCCAGCCGCGACACCTACACCTACAATGAGCAGTTCTTC,CASRDTYTYNEQFF
NA,16,TRBV5-1,TRBJ2-3,NA,TGCGCCAGCAGCTTGAAGTCTAGCAGTCAATCGGATACGCAGTATTTT,CASSLKSSSQSDTQYF
few,11,TRBV7-2,TRBJ2-1,NA,TGTGCCAGCAGCTTAACGCTAGAGCAGTTCTTC,CASSLTLEQFF
few,14,TRBV6-5,TRBJ2-1,TRBD1,TGTGCCAGCAGTTACATGACAGGGCCCAATGAGCAGTTCTTC,CASSYMTGPNEQFF
many,13,TRBV2,TRBJ1-2,NA,TGTGCCAGCAGTGGACAGGTTAACTATGGCTACACCTTC,CASSGQVNYGYTF
NA,14,TRBV7-9,TRBJ2-3,NA,TGTGCCAGCAGCTTTTGGACTAGCACAGATACGCAGTATTTT,CASSFWTSTDTQYF
NA,17,TRBV7-3,TRBJ2-3,TRBD1,TGTGCCAGCAGCCCGGAAGGGCAGGGGGTACCCCCAGATACGCAGTATTTT,CASSPEGQGVPPDTQYF
NA,17,TRBV13,TRBJ2-3,NA,TGTGCCAGCAGCACTGAGGCGTTATTAAGGGGCACAGATACGCAGTATTTT,CASSTEALLRGTDTQYF
few,14,TRBV7-2,TRBJ2-7,NA,TGTGCCAGCAGCTTAGCCCTAGAGGTGGGAGAGCAGTACTTC,CASSLALEVGEQYF
few,18,TRBV5-1,TRBJ2-1,TRBD1,TGCGCCAGCAGCTTGAGGGGGCGGACAGGGATCGGGATCGGTGAGCAGTTCTTC,CASSLRGRTGIGIGEQFF
few,16,TRBV7-2,TRBJ2-7,TRBD2,TGTGCCAGCAGCTTAGGATCGACTAGCGGAATCTACGAGCAGTACTTC,CASSLGSTSGIYEQYF
few,14,TRBV27,TRBJ2-5,NA,TGTGCCAGCAGTTTTGGGGCAAGAGGGGAGACCCAGTACTTC,CASSFGARGETQYF
NA,14,TRBV18,TRBJ2-7,TRBD2,TGTGCCAGCTCACCACTGCGGGAGAGCTACGAGCAGTACTTC,CASSPLRESYEQYF
NA,13,TRBV7-9,TRBJ2-3,NA,TGTGCCAGCAGCTTAGCAGTCACAGATACGCAGTATTTT,CASSLAVTDTQYF
NA,12,TRBV7-6,TRBJ1-4,NA,TGTGCCAGCAGCCGTTGGAATGAAAAACTGTTTTTT,CASSRWNEKLFF
NA,17,TRBV19,TRBJ2-7,TRBD1,TGTGCCAGTAGCCTCGCTAGGGCGGGCAGGGGGCCCTACGAGCAGTACTTC,CASSLARAGRGPYEQYF
few,14,TRBV7-2,TRBJ2-1,TRBD2,TGTGCCAGCAGCCTCAGCGGGAGGGCGAATGAGCAGTTCTTC,CASSLSGRANEQFF
NA,16,TRBV7-9,TRBJ2-3,TRBD2,TGTGCCAGCAGCTCCGGACTAGCGGGCCACACAGATACGCAGTATTTT,CASSSGLAGHTDTQYF
NA,15,TRBV29-1,TRBJ1-5,NA,TGCAGCGTTGAAAACCCCTACAGGGCCAATCAGCCCCAGCATTTT,CSVENPYRANQPQHF
NA,15,TRBV5-1,TRBJ1-6,NA,TGCGCCAGCAGCTTTTCTGGGGGCGGGAGTTCACCCCTCCACTTT,CASSFSGGGSSPLHF